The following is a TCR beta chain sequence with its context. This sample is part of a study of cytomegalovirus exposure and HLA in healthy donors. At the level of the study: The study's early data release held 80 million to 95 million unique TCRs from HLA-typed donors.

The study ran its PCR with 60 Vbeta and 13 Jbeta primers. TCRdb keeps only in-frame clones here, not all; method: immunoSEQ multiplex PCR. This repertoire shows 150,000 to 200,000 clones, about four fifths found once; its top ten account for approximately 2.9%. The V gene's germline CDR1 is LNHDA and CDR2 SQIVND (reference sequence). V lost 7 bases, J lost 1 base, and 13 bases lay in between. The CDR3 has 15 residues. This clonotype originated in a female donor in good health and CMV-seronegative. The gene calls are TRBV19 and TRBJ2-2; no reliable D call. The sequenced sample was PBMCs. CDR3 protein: CASMALVLNTGELFF. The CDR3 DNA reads TGTGCCAGTATGGCCCTGGTTCTGAACACCGGGGAGCTGTTTTTT.